This T cell receptor (beta chain) is from a study of T cell repertoires in cytomegalovirus infection. Whole-study context: Both a matching HLA type and CMV infection were indicated by public TCR beta signatures. Study-wide results and limits: Carriage of CMV together with the relevant HLA was identifiable through cumulative public TCR beta family frequency. Across the ex vivo response, the dominant clonotypes were HLA-C-restricted CMV-specific TCR beta clonotypes.

This clonotype was found many times. Its antigen is unknown. Trimming removed 1 base from V and 6 bases from J; junction bases left unmatched: 2. The CDR3 loop spans 14 amino acids. Germline V gene data show CDR1 as MGHRA and CDR2 as YSYEKL. From the reads, TCRdb called clonotypes with MiXCR, one entry per CDR3 protein. The sample includes a few hundred thousand distinct CDR3 sequences, roughly 17% of them seen just once. The sample comprised PBMCs. The source of this sequence is a human donor in good health (CMV status not recorded). Some clones in this sample may be carry-over from other donors' samples. The chain is built from TRBV4-1 and TRBJ2-3; TRBD2 aligns across 9 bases. The CDR3 loop is CASSQAGLADTQYF. The CDR3 DNA reads as TGCGCCAGCAGCCAAGCCGGACTAGCGGATACGCAGTATTTT.